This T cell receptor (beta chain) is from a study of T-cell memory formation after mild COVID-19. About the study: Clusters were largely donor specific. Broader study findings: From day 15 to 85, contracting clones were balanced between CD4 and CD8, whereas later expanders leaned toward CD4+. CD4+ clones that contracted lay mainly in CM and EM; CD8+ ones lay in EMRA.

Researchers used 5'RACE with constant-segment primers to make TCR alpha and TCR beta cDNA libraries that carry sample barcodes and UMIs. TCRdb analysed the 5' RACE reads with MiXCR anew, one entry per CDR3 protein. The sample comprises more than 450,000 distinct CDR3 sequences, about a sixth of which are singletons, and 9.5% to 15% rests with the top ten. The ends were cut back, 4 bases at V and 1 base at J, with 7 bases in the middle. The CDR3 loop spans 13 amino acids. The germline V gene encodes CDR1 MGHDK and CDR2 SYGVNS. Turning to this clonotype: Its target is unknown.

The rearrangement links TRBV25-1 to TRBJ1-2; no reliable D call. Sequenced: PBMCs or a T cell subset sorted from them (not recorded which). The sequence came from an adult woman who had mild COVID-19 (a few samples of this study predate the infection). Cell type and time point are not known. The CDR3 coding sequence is TGTGCCAGCAGTGGGAGGTTTAACTATGGCTACACCTTC. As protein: CASSGRFNYGYTF.